The clone carrying this TCR beta chain is a singleton in its sample. The antigen is unknown. Following culture for about ten days, CD4+ T cells were isolated. Each participant was given two doses of one vaccine (BNT162b2 or mRNA-1273). Each culture had half its medium swapped for IL-2 medium on days 3 and 7. The sample comes from a study of vaccination effects on CD4 cells after COVID-19. Study summary: Viral peptide pools were used in the ViraFEST assay to expand antigen-specific CD4+ T cells, and sequencing came afterward. Post-vaccine sampling occurred a median 72 days after the second dose. Each well held a few million PBMC cultured with about 9.9 ug/ml peptides and roughly 9 IU/ml IL-2.

TCRdb keeps only in-frame clones here, not all; method: immunoSEQ multiplex PCR. The repertoire holds some 66,000 clones, around 79% seen once, with about 2.5% in the top ten. Germline values: CDR1 SGDLS, CDR2 YYNGEE. This CDR3 has 17 amino acids. V was cut by 6 bases and J by 4 bases, with 23 bases left in between. The rearrangement uses TRBV9 and TRBJ1-3, with D unresolved. The receptor was isolated from a human donor who received a COVID-19 vaccine. The material sequenced was CD4+ T cells from PBMCs cultured without peptide, taken after COVID-19 vaccination. The CDR3 spells CASIPSPGSYRGNTIYF. In DNA, the CDR3 is TGTGCCAGCATCCCCTCTCCGGGCTCTTATAGGGGAAACACCATATATTTT.